One and the same sample provided the 30 T cell receptor beta chains below, sequenced in a study of blood T cell repertoires in COVID-19. Sequencing used immunoSEQ multiplex PCR; TCRdb keeps in-frame clones, though not all of them. Of nearly 60,000 clones listed, nearly 90% are singletons. Sample: peripheral blood. These receptors originate from a man between 60 and 75 years old with active COVID-19.

The J gene is TRBJ1-1, the V gene TRBV4-1; D may be TRBD1 (6 bases). CDR1 is MGHRA and CDR2 is YSYEKL in the germline V gene. The CDR3 runs 15 residues. Trimming cost V 3 bases and J 12 bases, with 23 bases left between them. The CDR3 DNA sequence: TGCGCCAGCAGCCAGTATGAGACTTTCAACAGGGTGTCTTTCTTT. The encoded protein is CASSQYETFNRVSFF.

V is TRBV27 and J is TRBJ2-3, with 9 bases aligning to TRBD2. With 7 bases clipped from V and 2 bases from J, the junction kept 7 bases outside the gene matches. The CDR3 has 15 amino acids. CDR1 MNHEY and CDR2 SMNVEV come from the germline V gene (reference sequence). CDR3: CASTHSGGLTDTQYF. CDR3 nucleotides: TGTGCCAGCACCCATAGCGGGGGACTCACAGATACGCAGTATTTT.

The chain joins TRBV7-3 to TRBJ2-5; 7 bases agree with TRBD1. V trimming: 5 bases; J trimming: 2 bases; junction bases outside the gene matches: 8. The CDR3 is 15 amino acids. Germline V CDR1 and CDR2: SGHTA, FQGTGA. The CDR3 nucleotides read TGTGCCAGCAGCCCCGCCGGGACAGCTCAAGAGACCCAGTACTTC. Translation: CASSPAGTAQETQYF.

This CDR3 reads CASSLTASSYNEQFF. The CDR3 coding sequence is TGTGCCAGCAGCTTAACCGCCAGCTCCTACAATGAGCAGTTCTTC. The V gene is TRBV7-3, the J gene TRBJ2-1; no clear D. Trimming shortened V by 0 bases and J by 0 bases, and 6 bases separated the two germline ends. The CDR3 covers 15 residues. Germline V gene sequence: CDR1 SGHTA, CDR2 FQGTGA.

The rearrangement uses TRBV4-1 and TRBJ2-5; 10 positions match TRBD2. J lost 3 bases, V lost 3 bases, and 4 bases had no gene match. Looked up from germline, CDR1 is MGHRA and CDR2 is YSYEKL. The CDR3 consists of 15 residues. CDR3 DNA sequence: TGCGCCAGCAGCCAGCAGGGACTAGCGAAAGAGACCCAGTACTTC. Its protein is CASSQQGLAKETQYF.

The V and J genes are TRBV7-3 and TRBJ2-2; no clear D. The CDR3 contains 15 residues. Germline CDR1 and CDR2: SGHTA and FQGTGA. V was shortened by 1 base and J by 2 bases, with 8 bases between the two germline ends. The CDR3 nucleotides read TGTGCCAGCAGCTTAAGAGGCGGTAACACCGGGGAGCTGTTTTTT. It yields the protein CASSLRGGNTGELFF.

This chain connects TRBV28 to TRBJ1-5; TRBD1 agrees at 10 bases. CDR3 length: 15 amino acids. Germline V CDR1 and CDR2: MDHEN, SYDVKM. Losses at the gene ends were 6 bases for V and 7 bases for J; bases not matched to a gene: 9. For the CDR3, the DNA is TGTGCCAGCAGGCGAAGACAGGGGGCAAACCAGCCCCAGCATTTT. This codes for CASRRRQGANQPQHF.

The chain combines TRBV28 with TRBJ2-1, with D maybe TRBD2 (5 bases). Deletions cut 3 bases from V and 2 bases from J, with 8 bases between. The CDR3 has 14 residues. Germline CDR1 and CDR2: MDHEN and SYDVKM. The chain's CDR3 is CASSFGSPYNEQFF. CDR3 nucleotide sequence: TGTGCCAGCAGTTTTGGGAGCCCCTACAATGAGCAGTTCTTC.

This rearrangement joins TRBV6-7 to TRBJ2-5, with 9 positions matching TRBD2. TRBV6-7 is an ORF, with its function uncertain. The trim removed 5 bases at V and 3 bases at J, leaving 4 bases unmatched. CDR3 length: 14 amino acids. CDR3 in amino acids: CASSAGGREETQYF. DNA of the CDR3: TGTGCCAGCAGTGCGGGGGGGAGGGAAGAGACCCAGTACTTC.

The chain recombines TRBV6-1 with TRBJ2-2; D not resolved. CDR1 MNHNS and CDR2 SASEGT come from the germline V gene. V dropped 0 bases and J dropped 8 bases, with 7 bases sitting between them. The length of the CDR3 is 13 residues. This chain's CDR3 is CASSEAAVGELFF. The CDR3 nucleotides are TGTGCCAGCAGTGAAGCGGCCGTTGGGGAGCTGTTTTTT.

CDR3 DNA sequence: TGTGCCAGCAGTTCGAGCGAGCAGTTCTTC. It is translated as CASSSSEQFF. The chain is built from TRBV28 and TRBJ2-1, with no clear D. V lost 4 bases, J lost 10 bases, and 5 bases lay in between. Per germline, CDR1 MDHEN and CDR2 SYDVKM. The CDR3 spans 10 residues.

The CDR3 protein is CASSILAGSQETQYF. CDR3 bases: TGTGCCAGTAGTATCCTAGCGGGTAGCCAAGAGACCCAGTACTTC. This chain links TRBV19 with TRBJ2-5; 8 bases match TRBD2. Germline V gene sequence: CDR1 LNHDA, CDR2 SQIVND (reference sequence). Trimming removed 3 bases from V and 1 base from J; junction bases left unmatched: 4. This CDR3 has 15 amino acids.

The rearrangement uses TRBV11-2 and TRBJ2-3; 15 nucleotides agree with TRBD2. This CDR3 has 15 residues. The germline gives CDR1 SGHAT, CDR2 FQNNGV. The V gene end was trimmed by 1 base and the J gene end by 12 bases; junction bases not matched to a gene: 5. CDR3 DNA: TGTGCCAGCAGCTTAGGAGGACTAGCGGGAGGGCCCCAGTATTTT. Translation: CASSLGGLAGGPQYF.

The chain is built from TRBV15 and TRBJ1-5, with D possibly TRBD1 on 6 matching bases. V was pared by 0 bases and J by 6 bases, with 12 bases between. CDR1 is LNHNV and CDR2 is YYDKDF in the germline V gene (reference sequence). The CDR3 sequence is 15 residues long. The CDR3 is CATSRDSLDSQPQHF. CDR3 nucleotide sequence: TGTGCCACCAGCAGAGATTCGCTGGACAGTCAGCCCCAGCATTTT. Based on the CDR3 plus reference TRBV15 and TRBJ1-5, the full variable domain is DAMVIQNPRYQVTQFGKPVTLSCSQTLNHNVMYWYQQKSSQAPKLLFHYYDKDFNNEADTPDNFQSRRPNTSFCFLDIRSPGLGDTAMYLCATSRDSLDSQPQHFGDGTRLSIL.

The rearrangement uses TRBV25-1 and TRBJ2-3; 11 bases fit TRBD1. In germline, CDR1 is MGHDK, CDR2 SYGVNS. Trimming removed 0 bases from V and 2 bases from J; junction bases left unmatched: 7. There are 18 residues in the CDR3. The CDR3 protein is CASSEYIRTGGFTDTQYF. Here the CDR3 DNA reads TGTGCCAGCAGTGAATATATAAGGACAGGGGGCTTCACAGATACGCAGTATTTT.

V gene TRBV5-5 combines with J gene TRBJ2-2; TRBD1 is a possible D gene (6 bases). The CDR3 contains 16 residues. Germline CDR1 is SGHKS and CDR2 is YYEKEE (reference sequence). V was shortened by 2 bases and J by 2 bases, with 13 bases between the two germline ends. This chain's CDR3 is CASSFPRTDNTGELFF. The CDR3 region has the DNA TGTGCCAGCAGCTTCCCTCGGACAGATAACACCGGGGAGCTGTTTTTT.

The genes are TRBV27 and TRBJ1-1; no firm D call. CDR1 and CDR2 (germline): MNHEY, SMNVEV (reference sequence). There are 14 residues in the CDR3. V was trimmed by 6 bases and J by 1 base, leaving 12 bases between them. The CDR3 sequence is CASRSPTRNTEAFF. The CDR3, as DNA: TGTGCCAGCAGAAGTCCCACCAGGAACACTGAAGCTTTCTTT.

The chain has TRBV2 and TRBJ2-1; the match to TRBD2 covers 9 bases. This CDR3 comprises 15 residues. With V trimmed by 10 bases and J by 10 bases, 17 bases remained unmatched. Per the germline V gene, CDR1 is SNHLY and CDR2 is FYNNEI. The CDR3 region is CATLGSSGISGEQFF. In DNA, the CDR3 is TGTGCCACCCTGGGGTCTAGCGGGATCTCTGGGGAGCAGTTCTTC.

This chain joins TRBV4-1 and TRBJ2-7; 8 nucleotides match TRBD1. Germline loops: CDR1 MGHRA, CDR2 YSYEKL. The CDR3 runs 15 residues. The V gene end was trimmed by 4 bases and the J gene end by 3 bases; junction bases not matched to a gene: 8. In DNA, the CDR3 is TGCGCCAGCAGCCCGGACAGGGTAAGAATCTACGAGCAGTACTTC. It translates to CASSPDRVRIYEQYF.

The DNA for the CDR3 is TGTGCCAGCAGCTTGCGACTAGCGGGAAGCTCCTACAATGAGCAGTTCTTC. Residues: CASSLRLAGSSYNEQFF. V is TRBV7-6 and J is TRBJ2-1; 11 nucleotides agree with TRBD2. This CDR3 is built from 17 residues. J gave up 0 bases and V 3 bases, and 4 bases lay outside the gene matches. Looked up from germline, CDR1 is SGHVS and CDR2 is FNYEAQ. Looking up the rest from reference TRBV7-6 and TRBJ2-1 gives the full variable domain: GAGVSQSPRYKVTKRGQDVALRCDPISGHVSLYWYRQALGQGPEFLTYFNYEAQQDKSGLPNDRFSAERPEGSISTLTIQRTEQRDSAMYRCASSLRLAGSSYNEQFFGPGTRLTVL.

The chain carries TRBV19 and TRBJ2-3, with 11 bases identical to TRBD2. CDR3 length: 24 residues. V was pared by 7 bases and J by 2 bases, with 32 bases of the junction left unmatched. Germline values: CDR1 LNHDA, CDR2 SQIVND (reference sequence). The CDR3: CASTPRFRLASGRSSQLFTDTQYF. The CDR3 bases are TGTGCCAGTACCCCTCGTTTTCGTCTGGCTAGCGGGAGGTCCTCCCAACTATTCACAGATACGCAGTATTTT.

The gene calls are TRBV10-3 and TRBJ2-4, with a tentative D call TRBD2 (7 bases). Germline-derived CDR1 and CDR2 are ENHRY and SYGVKD. This CDR3 has 21 residues. V was shortened by 0 bases and J by 6 bases, with 30 bases between the two germline ends. The CDR3 sequence: CAISESWGGPSESRVGNIQYF. The DNA of the CDR3 is TGTGCCATCAGTGAGTCGTGGGGGGGGCCCTCGGAGTCCCGAGTAGGAAACATTCAGTACTTC.

V usage is TRBV7-9 and J usage is TRBJ2-2; 10 positions agree with TRBD2. CDR1 and CDR2 from the germline V gene are SEHNR and FQNEAQ (reference sequence). CDR3 length equals 18 residues. The V segment lost 4 bases and the J segment 5 bases; nucleotides outside the gene matches: 13. In nucleotides, the CDR3 is TGTGCCAGCAGCTCCCAAGGGACTAGCGAATTTTCGACCGGGGAGCTGTTTTTT. It encodes CASSSQGTSEFSTGELFF.

V usage is TRBV7-9 and J usage is TRBJ2-3; D may be TRBD2 (5 bases). The CDR3 is made up of 14 amino acids. Germline loops: CDR1 SEHNR, CDR2 FQNEAQ (reference sequence). V shed 5 bases and J shed 0 bases, with 9 bases lying between them. Here the CDR3 DNA reads TGTGCCAGCAGCCTTGAGGGTAGCACAGATACGCAGTATTTT. Encoded protein: CASSLEGSTDTQYF.

The chain has TRBV9 and TRBJ2-5; no definite D call. The CDR3 consists of 13 residues. The ends were cut back, 0 bases at V and 2 bases at J, with 5 bases in the middle. The germline V gene has CDR1 SGDLS and CDR2 YYNGEE. The CDR3 loop reads CASSVGQQETQYF. The DNA of the CDR3 is TGTGCCAGCAGCGTAGGGCAGCAAGAGACCCAGTACTTC.

This sequence joins TRBV5-1 and TRBJ2-7; the D gene is possibly TRBD2 (6 bases). CDR3 length: 15 residues. Germline assignment: CDR1 SGHRS and CDR2 YFSETQ. V lost 0 bases and J 5 bases, leaving 15 bases between the germline ends. As DNA, the CDR3 is TGCGCCAGCAGCTTGGCCGGTTCGGAGGGTCACGAGCAGTACTTC. Protein product: CASSLAGSEGHEQYF.

The chain is built from TRBV4-2 and TRBJ2-5; 10 bases are shared with TRBD2. Germline-derived CDR1 and CDR2 are LGHNA and YNFKEQ. This CDR3 spans 19 amino acids. V shed 1 base, J shed 4 bases, and the junction held 15 bases outside the gene matches. The CDR3 sequence is CASSQVESGGAAVVETQYF. The CDR3 bases are TGTGCCAGCAGCCAAGTGGAAAGCGGGGGGGCGGCAGTGGTAGAGACCCAGTACTTC.

The chain recombines TRBV12-3 or TRBV12-4 with TRBJ2-7; D is possibly TRBD2 (6 bases). Trimming stripped 3 bases from V and 7 bases from J, with 10 bases between. The CDR3 loop spans 12 amino acids. The CDR3 loop reads CASSLGGAEQYF. The CDR3 nucleotides read TGTGCCAGCAGTTTGGGGGGAGCAGAGCAGTACTTC.

This clone has a single count. The chain couples TRBV24-1 to TRBJ2-1; D gene unclear. CDR3 length: 13 amino acids. CDR1 and CDR2 from the germline V gene are KGHDR and SFDVKD. Between the trimmed V and J ends, which lost 6 bases and 5 bases, there was a span of 10 bases. The CDR3 DNA follows: TGTGCCACCAGTAATAACTACCACAATGAGCAGTTCTTC. Its protein product is CATSNNYHNEQFF.

The chain uses TRBV7-2 and TRBJ1-2; 10 bases fit TRBD1. The CDR3 spans 15 residues. The V segment lost 3 bases and the J segment 4 bases; nucleotides outside the gene matches: 5. Looked up from germline, CDR1 is SGHTA and CDR2 is FQGNSA. CDR3 residues: CASSFLGQGSYGYTF. CDR3 nucleotides: TGTGCCAGCAGCTTTCTGGGACAGGGGAGCTATGGCTACACCTTC.